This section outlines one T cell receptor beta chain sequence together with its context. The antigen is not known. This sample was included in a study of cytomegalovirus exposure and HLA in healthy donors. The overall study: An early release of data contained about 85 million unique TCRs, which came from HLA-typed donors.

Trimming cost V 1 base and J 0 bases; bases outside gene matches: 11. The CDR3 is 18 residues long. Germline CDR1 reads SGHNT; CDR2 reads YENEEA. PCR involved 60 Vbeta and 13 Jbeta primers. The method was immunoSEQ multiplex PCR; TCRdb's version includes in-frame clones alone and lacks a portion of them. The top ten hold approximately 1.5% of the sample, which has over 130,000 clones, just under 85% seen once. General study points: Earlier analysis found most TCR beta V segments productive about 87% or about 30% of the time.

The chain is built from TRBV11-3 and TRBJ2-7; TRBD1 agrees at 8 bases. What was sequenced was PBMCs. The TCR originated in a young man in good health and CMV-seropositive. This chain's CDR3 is CASSLGPTARGLSYEQYF. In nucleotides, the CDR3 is TGTGCCAGCAGCTTAGGCCCCACGGCCAGGGGGCTCTCCTACGAGCAGTACTTC.